This T cell receptor (beta chain) was recovered during a study of blood T cell repertoires in COVID-19. For the study at large: T cells, B-cell-depleted T cells, or PBMCs provided the cDNA or gDNA that served as material.

V was pared by 5 bases and J by 7 bases, with 7 bases of the junction left unmatched. Germline V gene sequence: CDR1 SGHTA, CDR2 FQGNSA. The CDR3 contains 16 residues. The protocol was immunoSEQ multiplex PCR, while the TCRdb copy is restricted to in-frame clones and leaves out a portion. The table records about 170,000 clones, roughly 90% of them present only once. Cohort 3 recovery required two negative PCRs, clearance, or symptom resolution. This TCR was recovered from a woman under 30 who had recovered from COVID-19. The chain joins TRBV7-2 to TRBJ2-1; 14 positions match TRBD2. The sample taken for sequencing was PBMCs or T cells enriched from blood (not recorded which). CDR3 in DNA: TGTGCCAGCAGCCCGCCGGGACTAGCGGGAGATAATGAGCAGTTCTTC. It translates to CASSPPGLAGDNEQFF.